This TCR beta chain was identified in a study of cytomegalovirus exposure and HLA in healthy donors. About the study: T cells numbering about 200 million yielded roughly 120 million unique TCR beta sequences in an earlier analysis. Study-wide findings and caveats: Exclusion applied to some V segments, including TRBV6-2 and TRBV6-3, as they were indistinguishable.

PCR involved 60 Vbeta and 13 Jbeta primers. As originally analysed: Among the unique TCR beta chains that a later analysis counted, roughly 80 million in all, around 11 million were shared. Generated by immunoSEQ multiplex PCR, the TCRdb table keeps only in-frame clones and is missing some. The V and J calls and the clone size are those of that table, but D and trimming were determined from the DNA. Of some 120,000 clones detected, 77% appear once; the ten largest clones hold around 5.8%. Between the trimmed V and J ends, which lost 3 bases and 5 bases, there was a span of 22 bases. In germline, CDR1 is MDHEN, CDR2 SYDVKM. CDR3 size: 17 residues. Regarding this clone: Its antigen remains unidentified.

This TCR derives from a man younger than 35 in good health and CMV-seropositive. What was sequenced was PBMCs. The J gene is TRBJ1-2, the V gene TRBV28; D is perhaps TRBD1 (5 bases). The CDR3 loop reads CASSFGSLEGIEYGYTF. Here the CDR3 DNA reads TGTGCCAGCAGTTTTGGCTCGCTGGAGGGGATAGAGTATGGCTACACCTTC.